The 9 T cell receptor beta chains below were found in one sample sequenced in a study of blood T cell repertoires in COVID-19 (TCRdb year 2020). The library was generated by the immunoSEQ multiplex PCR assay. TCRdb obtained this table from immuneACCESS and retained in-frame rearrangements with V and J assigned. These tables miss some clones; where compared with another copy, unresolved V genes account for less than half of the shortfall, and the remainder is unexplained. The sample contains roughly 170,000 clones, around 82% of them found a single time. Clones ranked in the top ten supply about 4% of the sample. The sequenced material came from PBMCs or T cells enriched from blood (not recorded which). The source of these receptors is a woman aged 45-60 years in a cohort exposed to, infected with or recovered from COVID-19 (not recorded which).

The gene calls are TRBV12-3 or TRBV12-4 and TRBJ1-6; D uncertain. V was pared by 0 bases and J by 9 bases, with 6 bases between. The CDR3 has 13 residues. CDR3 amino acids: CASSLAEGSPLHF. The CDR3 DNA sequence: TGTGCCAGCAGTTTAGCGGAGGGTTCACCCCTCCACTTT.

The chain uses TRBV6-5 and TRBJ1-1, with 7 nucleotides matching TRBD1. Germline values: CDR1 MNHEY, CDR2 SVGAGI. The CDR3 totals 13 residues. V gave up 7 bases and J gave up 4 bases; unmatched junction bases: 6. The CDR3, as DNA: TGTGCCAGCACCCCGACAGGGATCACTGAAGCTTTCTTT. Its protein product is CASTPTGITEAFF.

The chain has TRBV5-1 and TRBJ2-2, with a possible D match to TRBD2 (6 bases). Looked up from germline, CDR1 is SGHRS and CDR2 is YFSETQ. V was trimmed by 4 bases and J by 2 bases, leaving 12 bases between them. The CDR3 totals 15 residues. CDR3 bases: TGCGCCAGCAGCCCGGGACTGGGAAACACCGGGGAGCTGTTTTTT. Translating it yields CASSPGLGNTGELFF.

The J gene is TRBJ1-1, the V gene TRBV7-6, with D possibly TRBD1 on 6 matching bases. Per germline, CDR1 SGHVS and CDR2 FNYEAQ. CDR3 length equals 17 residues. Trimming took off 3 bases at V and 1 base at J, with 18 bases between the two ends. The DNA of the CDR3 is TGTGCCAGCAGCTTTAGGCTTCCGGGACAAAGGAACACTGAAGCTTTCTTT. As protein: CASSFRLPGQRNTEAFF.

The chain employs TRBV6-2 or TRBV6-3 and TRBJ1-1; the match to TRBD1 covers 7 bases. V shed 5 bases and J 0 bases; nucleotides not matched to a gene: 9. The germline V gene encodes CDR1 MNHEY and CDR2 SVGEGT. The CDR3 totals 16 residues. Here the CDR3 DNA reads TGTGCCAGCAGTGAGGACAGGACTCGGGTGAACACTGAAGCTTTCTTT. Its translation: CASSEDRTRVNTEAFF.

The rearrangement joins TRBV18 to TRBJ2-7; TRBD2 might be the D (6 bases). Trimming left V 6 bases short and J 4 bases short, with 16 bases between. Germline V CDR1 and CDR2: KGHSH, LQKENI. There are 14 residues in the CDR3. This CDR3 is CASSSQSGLYEQYF. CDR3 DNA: TGTGCCAGCTCCAGCCAGTCAGGACTATACGAGCAGTACTTC. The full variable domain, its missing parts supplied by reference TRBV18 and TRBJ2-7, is NAGVMQNPRHLVRRRGQEARLRCSPMKGHSHVYWYRQLPEEGLKFMVYLQKENIIDESGMPKERFSAEFPKEGPSILRIQQVVRGDSAAYFCASSSQSGLYEQYFGPGTRLTVT.

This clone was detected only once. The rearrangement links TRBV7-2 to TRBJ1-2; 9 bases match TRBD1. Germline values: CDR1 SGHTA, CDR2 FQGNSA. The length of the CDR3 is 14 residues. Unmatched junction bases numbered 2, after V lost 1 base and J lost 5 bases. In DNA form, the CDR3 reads TGTGCCAGCAGCTTAGGGGGACAGGGTTATGGCTACACCTTC. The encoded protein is CASSLGGQGYGYTF.

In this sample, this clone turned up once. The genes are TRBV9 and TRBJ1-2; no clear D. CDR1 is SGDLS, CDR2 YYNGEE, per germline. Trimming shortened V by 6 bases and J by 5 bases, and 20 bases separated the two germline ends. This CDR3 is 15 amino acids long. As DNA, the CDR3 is TGTGCCAGCACCCCGCGGGGAGGGCTTGGATATGGCTACACCTTC. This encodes CASTPRGGLGYGYTF.

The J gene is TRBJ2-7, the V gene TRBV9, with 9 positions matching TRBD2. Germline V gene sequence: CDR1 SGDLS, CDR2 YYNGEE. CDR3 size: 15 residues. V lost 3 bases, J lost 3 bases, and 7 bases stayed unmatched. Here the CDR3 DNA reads TGTGCCAGCAGCGCTGGGGGGACTAGCAGCTACGAGCAGTACTTC. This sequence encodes CASSAGGTSSYEQYF.